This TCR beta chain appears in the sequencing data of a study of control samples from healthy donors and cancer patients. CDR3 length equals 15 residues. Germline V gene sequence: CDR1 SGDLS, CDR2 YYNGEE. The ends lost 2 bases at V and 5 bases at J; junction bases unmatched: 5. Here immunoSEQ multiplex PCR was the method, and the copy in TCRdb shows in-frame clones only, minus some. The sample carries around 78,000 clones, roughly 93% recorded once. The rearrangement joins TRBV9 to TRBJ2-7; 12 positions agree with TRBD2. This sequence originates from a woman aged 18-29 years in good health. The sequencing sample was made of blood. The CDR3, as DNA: TGTGCCAGCAGCGTTGGACTAGCGGGGATGAACGAGCAGTACTTC. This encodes CASSVGLAGMNEQYF. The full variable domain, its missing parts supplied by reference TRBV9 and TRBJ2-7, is DSGVTQTPKHLITATGQRVTLRCSPRSGDLSVYWYQQSLDQGLQFLIQYYNGEERAKGNILERFSAQQFPDLHSELNLSSLELGDSALYFCASSVGLAGMNEQYFGPGTRLTVT.